This T cell receptor beta chain was recorded in a study of radiotherapy plus CTLA-4 blockade in lung cancer. Broader study findings: According to reports, early shifts in blood T cell clones, alongside interferon-beta, forecast response most accurately. Peripheral blood showed expansion of tumor-derived TCR clones after radiotherapy and ipilimumab.

Worth noting for this clone: The target antigen is unknown.

TCRdb's copy holds only in-frame clones and misses some; the assay was immunoSEQ multiplex PCR. This table has tens of thousands of clones, around 81% appearing once. The length of the CDR3 is 14 residues. J was trimmed by 4 bases and V by 6 bases; bases with no gene match: 5. In germline, CDR1 is WSHSY, CDR2 SAAADI. The specimen comprised peripheral blood, sampled from a patient treated with radiotherapy plus ipilimumab. The chain recombines TRBV10-2 with TRBJ2-2; TRBD1 aligns across 7 bases. The clonotype originates from a human donor with non-small cell lung cancer whose response to radiotherapy plus ipilimumab could not be evaluated. Some clones in this sample may be carry-over from other donors' samples. The CDR3 region has the DNA TGCGCCAGCAGGGACAGGCTATCCACCGGGGAGCTGTTTTTT. This translates into CASRDRLSTGELFF.